Following are 21 T cell receptor beta chains from one sample sequenced in a study of identical twins. TCRdb re-analysed the 5' RACE reads in MiXCR, keeping a single row per CDR3 protein. The sample records 460,000 or so distinct CDR3 sequences, approximately 15% being singletons. The sample was also linked to a second study, of yellow fever vaccine responses in identical twins.

The sequencing sample was made of CD4+ T cells sorted from blood. The receptors originated from a woman aged 18-29 years in good health.

This chain connects TRBV19 to TRBJ2-7; TRBD1 aligns across 7 bases. The CDR3 length is 16 residues. With 6 bases clipped from V and 2 bases from J, the junction kept 13 bases outside the gene matches. The germline V gene encodes CDR1 LNHDA and CDR2 SQIVND (reference sequence). For the CDR3, the DNA is TGTGCCAGTAGCTTAAGATCCCGGGACAGAGCCTACGAGCAGTACTTC. Translation: CASSLRSRDRAYEQYF.

In this sample, this clonotype turned up a few times. A much larger clone lies one base from this, so it may be a read error. This chain uses TRBV27 with TRBJ2-3; D remains ambiguous. CDR3 length equals 11 residues. Germline lookup yields CDR1 MNHEY and CDR2 SMNVEV (reference sequence). V was clipped by 3 bases and J by 6 bases, with 4 bases between them. CDR3 bases: TGTGCCAGCAGTTTTTGGGATACGCAGTATTTT. It codes for CASSFWDTQYF.

The genes are TRBV7-9 and TRBJ2-7; 13 nucleotides line up with TRBD2. This CDR3 region has 13 residues. Germline V gives CDR1 SEHNR, CDR2 FQNEAQ (reference sequence). The trim removed 4 bases at V and 10 bases at J, leaving 4 bases unmatched. The CDR3 DNA follows: TGTGCCAGCAGCTCCGAGGGACTAGCGGGACAGTACTTC. This codes for CASSSEGLAGQYF.

This clonotype was detected a few times. The V call is TRBV19, the J call TRBJ2-1, with 8 bases fitting TRBD2. The CDR3 is made up of 16 amino acids. Germline V lookup: CDR1 LNHDA, CDR2 SQIVND (reference sequence). With 7 bases clipped from V and 0 bases from J, the junction kept 8 bases outside the gene matches. The CDR3 is CASKGISGSSYNEQFF. The CDR3 DNA sequence: TGTGCCAGTAAGGGGATAAGCGGGAGCTCCTACAATGAGCAGTTCTTC.

This clonotype appeared a few times. The V gene is TRBV5-1, the J gene TRBJ2-2, with D maybe TRBD2 (6 bases). V dropped 2 bases and J dropped 3 bases, with 11 bases sitting between them. There are 15 residues in the CDR3. CDR1 is SGHRS and CDR2 is YFSETQ in the germline V gene. In DNA, the CDR3 is TGCGCCAGCAGCTTCCAAAGGAGGGACACCGGGGAGCTGTTTTTT. Translation gives CASSFQRRDTGELFF.

This clonotype turned up a few times. The chain employs TRBV6-5 and TRBJ2-7; tentative D call: TRBD2 (6 bases). This CDR3 contains 14 residues. With 2 bases removed from V and 4 bases from J, the gap between germline ends came to 12 bases. The germline V gene has CDR1 MNHEY and CDR2 SVGAGI. CDR3 bases: TGTGCCAGCAGTTACCGGGGGTTAATATACGAGCAGTACTTC. This sequence encodes CASSYRGLIYEQYF.

V is TRBV2 and J is TRBJ2-3; D is unclear. The CDR3 is made up of 15 amino acids. V lost 1 base and J lost 4, with 12 bases in between. Per germline, CDR1 SNHLY and CDR2 FYNNEI. CDR3 DNA: TGTGCCAGCAGTGAAGATACTACCCGGGCAGATACGCAGTATTTT. It specifies CASSEDTTRADTQYF.

On this clonotype itself: A much larger clonotype is one base distant, so this may be a read error. J is TRBJ2-5 and V is TRBV29-1; perhaps TRBD2 as D (6 bases). Germline-derived CDR1 and CDR2 are SQVTM and ANQGSEA. CDR3 length equals 14 residues. CDR3 coding DNA: TGCAGCGTTGAAGATTGGCAGGGCGGGGAGACCCACTACTTC. Its translation: CSVEDWQGGETHYF.

The sample holds a few counts of this clonotype. The chain links TRBV6-1 to TRBJ1-2; D gene uncertain. Per the germline V gene, CDR1 is MNHNS and CDR2 is SASEGT. The CDR3 length is 14 residues. Deletions cut 5 bases from V and 5 bases from J, with 15 bases between. CDR3 DNA sequence: TGTGCCAGCAGTCCAACGGGTTTGAGATATGGCTACACCTTC. Protein sequence: CASSPTGLRYGYTF.

This clonotype was counted ten times or more. The genes are TRBV12-3 or TRBV12-4 and TRBJ1-4; 7 nucleotides line up with TRBD1. V lost 6 bases and J lost 7; bases outside the gene matches: 8. CDR3 length: 14 amino acids. CDR3 DNA: TGTGCCAGCAGCTTTACAGGGGTTGGTGAAAAACTGTTTTTT. It specifies CASSFTGVGEKLFF.

This clonotype was detected ten times or more. The chain has TRBV4-2 and TRBJ2-7; no reliable D call. The V and J ends lost 5 bases and 3 bases respectively, with 11 bases between them. The CDR3 consists of 13 residues. The germline V gene encodes CDR1 LGHNA and CDR2 YNFKEQ. CDR3 in amino acids: CASSETFNYEQYF. DNA of the CDR3: TGTGCCAGCAGCGAAACCTTCAACTACGAGCAGTACTTC.

This clonotype was counted a few times. The gene calls are TRBV7-2 and TRBJ2-5; 7 nucleotides match TRBD1. The CDR3 consists of 15 residues. The J segment lost 2 bases and the V segment lost 4 bases, leaving 7 bases of the junction unmatched. Per germline, CDR1 SGHTA and CDR2 FQGNSA. The CDR3 nucleotides read TGTGCCAGCAGCTCGACGGGACAGATACAAGAGACCCAGTACTTC. It codes for CASSSTGQIQETQYF.

V and J are TRBV30 and TRBJ2-2; D is undetermined. The CDR3 has 14 residues. Germline V lookup: CDR1 GTSNPN, CDR2 SVGIG (reference sequence). The V end was cut by 4 bases, the J end by 0 bases, with 9 bases between. The CDR3 loop is CAWMLGSNTGELFF. CDR3 in DNA: TGTGCCTGGATGTTGGGTTCGAACACCGGGGAGCTGTTTTTT.

This clonotype appeared a few times. This chain joins TRBV29-1 and TRBJ2-5; D uncertain. V was cut by 6 bases and J by 5 bases, with 16 bases left in between. Germline CDR1 is SQVTM and CDR2 is ANQGSEA. The CDR3 consists of 13 residues. The CDR3 loop reads CSVSPRFLETQYF. For the CDR3, the DNA is TGCAGCGTCTCACCCCGTTTCTTGGAGACCCAGTACTTC.

A few counts support this clonotype. This chain links TRBV7-6 with TRBJ1-1; 7 bases map to TRBD1. The CDR3 runs to 14 residues. With V trimmed by 1 base and J by 5 bases, 4 bases remained unmatched. CDR1 is SGHVS and CDR2 is FNYEAQ in the germline V gene. CDR3 sequence reads: CASSLGQGSTEAFF. CDR3 nucleotides: TGTGCCAGCAGCTTAGGACAGGGTTCTACTGAAGCTTTCTTT.

This clonotype was recorded a few times. The chain links TRBV5-4 to TRBJ2-3; 9 nucleotides agree with TRBD1. This CDR3 has 20 amino acids. Germline V CDR1 and CDR2: SGHNT, YYREEE (reference sequence). Trimming at V came to 2 bases and at J to 2 bases, leaving 18 bases not matched to a gene. The CDR3 region has the DNA TGTGCCAGCAGCTTCCCCCGGGTTGGGGGACAGGGTGGGGTCACAGATACGCAGTATTTT. This sequence encodes CASSFPRVGGQGGVTDTQYF.

This clonotype was seen a few times. The J gene is TRBJ2-7, the V gene TRBV2, with TRBD2 matching 11 bases. CDR1 and CDR2 from the germline V gene are SNHLY and FYNNEI. The CDR3 totals 15 residues. Losses at the gene ends were 6 bases for V and 4 bases for J; bases not matched to a gene: 8. Written as DNA, the CDR3 is TGTGCCAGCAGGGCTAGCGGGGGGCCATTTTACGAGCAGTACTTC. This gives the protein CASRASGGPFYEQYF. The full variable domain, with the rest looked up from reference TRBV2 and TRBJ2-7, is EPEVTQTPSHQVTQMGQEVILRCVPISNHLYFYWYRQILGQKVEFLVSFYNNEISEKSEIFDDQFSVERPDGSNFTLKIRSTKLEDSAMYFCASRASGGPFYEQYFGPGTRLTVT.

The chain has TRBV7-8 and TRBJ2-4; 10 bases align to TRBD2. The CDR3 extends over 17 amino acids. V was pared by 5 bases and J by 1 base, with 8 bases of the junction left unmatched. Germline V gene data show CDR1 as SGHVS and CDR2 as FQNEAQ. Written as DNA, the CDR3 is TGTGCCAGCAGCGCCCTAGCGGGAGAGTCTGCCAAAAACATTCAGTACTTC. It yields the protein CASSALAGESAKNIQYF.

In this sample, this clonotype turned up a few times. This rearrangement joins TRBV6-5 to TRBJ2-7; D uncertain. CDR3 length: 15 amino acids. The germline gives CDR1 MNHEY, CDR2 SVGAGI. The V and J ends lost 2 bases and 0 bases respectively, with 11 bases between them. The CDR3 loop reads CASSYATYGSYEQYF. CDR3 coding DNA: TGTGCCAGCAGTTACGCCACTTATGGCTCCTACGAGCAGTACTTC.

This clonotype appeared a few times. V and J are TRBV25-1 and TRBJ1-1; D may be TRBD1 (6 bases). V was trimmed by 5 bases and J by 3 bases, leaving 13 bases between them. This CDR3 contains 14 residues. CDR1 is MGHDK and CDR2 is SYGVNS in the germline V gene. CDR3 protein: CASSNDRRHTEAFF. CDR3 DNA sequence: TGTGCCAGCAGTAATGACAGGAGACACACTGAAGCTTTCTTT.

This clonotype was seen repeatedly, ten times or more. V and J are TRBV4-3 and TRBJ2-3; 9 bases line up with TRBD1. Germline V gene sequence: CDR1 LGHNA, CDR2 YSLEER. The CDR3 runs to 16 residues. The V segment lost 1 base and the J segment 0 bases; nucleotides outside the gene matches: 2. The chain's CDR3 is CASSQGTGGSTDTQYF. CDR3 DNA: TGCGCCAGCAGCCAAGGAACAGGGGGCAGCACAGATACGCAGTATTTT.